This is a list of T cell receptor beta chains from one sample in a study of blood T cell repertoires in COVID-19. Sequencing used immunoSEQ multiplex PCR; TCRdb keeps in-frame clones, though not all of them. The table lists some 380,000 clones, roughly 87% of them singletons. Sequencing was carried out using PBMCs or T cells enriched from blood (not recorded which). Receptors were obtained from a woman between 40 and 50 years old with acute COVID-19. Both conserved end residues are trimmed from each CDR3. The D gene is left open where the match is weak.

D gene	V gene	CDR3 protein
-	TRBV5-6	ASSLPAIGNTIY
-	TRBV3-1/TRBV3-2	ASSPRGGDGTEAF
-	TRBV3-1/TRBV3-2	ASSPLPRGEQF
-	TRBV5-1	ASSLDRDTEAF
TRBD1	TRBV11-2	ASSLRGTEAF
TRBD2	TRBV9	ASSAPTGLAGTNQETQY
-	TRBV5-5	ASSLDGQVNQPQH
TRBD1	TRBV19	ASTPQGASYNEQF
-	TRBV30	AWKGPYSNQPQH
-	TRBV29-1	SVGGLTNTGELF
-	TRBV27	ASSLSAGNGYEQY
-	TRBV3-1/TRBV3-2	ASSQARYNEQF
-	TRBV5-1	ASSLVPGVGELF
-	TRBV2	ASRRNTEAF
-	TRBV18	ASSPPFRDGYT
TRBD1	TRBV2	ASSRGQGPTNYGYT
-	TRBV4-1	ASSQEGGSGEKLF
TRBD1	TRBV2	ASMRTGNGYT
-	TRBV5-1	ASSPRGTEGEQY
-	TRBV9	ASSVAGGQATDTQY
-	TRBV6-5	ASSYEQESSPLH
-	TRBV11-2	ASSFLGNSDTQY
-	TRBV2	ASRDSSYEQY
TRBD2	TRBV5-1	ASSSLPGTTTDTQY
TRBD1	TRBV29-1	SVELYGTGGTEAF
-	TRBV3-1/TRBV3-2	ASSPLQGMGYT
TRBD1	TRBV13	ASSPGQGRAGETQY
-	TRBV25-1	ASSHPGDTNEKLF
TRBD1	TRBV3-1/TRBV3-2	ASSQGQGDTEAF
TRBD1	TRBV3-1/TRBV3-2	ASSLRTGQETQY
TRBD1	TRBV7-9	ASSAPGQGAGKPQH
TRBD1	TRBV5-1	ASSPDRDYGYT
-	TRBV5-1	ASSLDSKDYGYT
-	TRBV5-5	ASSLEGVAGELF
-	TRBV5-1	ASSIDSNYGYT